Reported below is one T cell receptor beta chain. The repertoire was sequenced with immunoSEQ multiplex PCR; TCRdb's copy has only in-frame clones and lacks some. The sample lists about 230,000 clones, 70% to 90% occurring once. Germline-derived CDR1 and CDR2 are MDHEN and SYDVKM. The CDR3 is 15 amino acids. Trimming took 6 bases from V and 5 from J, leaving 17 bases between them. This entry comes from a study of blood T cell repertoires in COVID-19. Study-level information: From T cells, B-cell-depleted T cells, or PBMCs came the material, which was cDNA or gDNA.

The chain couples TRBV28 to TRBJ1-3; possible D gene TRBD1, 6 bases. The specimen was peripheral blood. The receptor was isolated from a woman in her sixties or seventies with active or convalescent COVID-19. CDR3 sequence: CASRTHRDARNTIYF. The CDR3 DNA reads TGTGCCAGCAGAACCCACAGGGACGCCCGAAACACCATATATTTT.